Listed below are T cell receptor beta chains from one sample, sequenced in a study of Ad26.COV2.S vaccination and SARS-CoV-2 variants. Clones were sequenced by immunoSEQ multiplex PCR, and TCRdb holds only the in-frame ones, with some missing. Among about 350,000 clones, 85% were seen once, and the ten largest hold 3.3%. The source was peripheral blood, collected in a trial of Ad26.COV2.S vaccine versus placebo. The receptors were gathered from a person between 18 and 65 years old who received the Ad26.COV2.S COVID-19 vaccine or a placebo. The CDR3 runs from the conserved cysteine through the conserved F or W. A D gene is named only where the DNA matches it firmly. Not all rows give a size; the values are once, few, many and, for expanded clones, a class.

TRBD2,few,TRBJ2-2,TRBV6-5,TGTGCCAGCAGTTACGTGCGTAGCGGGAGGACCGGGGAGCTGTTTTTT,CASSYVRSGRTGELFF
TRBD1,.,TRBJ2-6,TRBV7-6,TGTGCCAGCAGCTTAGCGTTCGGCCCGAGGGGGCCCTCTGGGGCCAACGTCCTGACTTTC,CASSLAFGPRGPSGANVLTF
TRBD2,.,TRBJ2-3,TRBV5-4,TGTGCCAGCAGAACTAGCGGAACTCCGGATACGCAGTATTTT,CASRTSGTPDTQYF
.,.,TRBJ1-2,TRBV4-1,TGCGCCAGCAGCCAAGGCGGAGCTTACTATGGCTACACCTTC,CASSQGGAYYGYTF
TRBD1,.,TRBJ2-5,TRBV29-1,TGCAGCGTTGAAGGTTACAGGGGGCGGGGTATAGAGACCCAGTACTTC,CSVEGYRGRGIETQYF
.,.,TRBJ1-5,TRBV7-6,TGTGCCAGCAGCTTAGCCGGGGCCACCCAAAGGTTTAATAGCAATCAGCCCCAGCATTTT,CASSLAGATQRFNSNQPQHF
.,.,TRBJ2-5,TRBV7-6,TGTGCCAGCAGCTCGGCAGGGGTTCGGGAGACCCAGTACTTC,CASSSAGVRETQYF
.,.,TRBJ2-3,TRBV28,TGTGCCAGCAGTAGGGTGGGTAGCTCCCCCGGCAATACGCAGTATTTT,CASSRVGSSPGNTQYF
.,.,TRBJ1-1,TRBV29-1,TGCAGCGGATACAACGGGGGGACTGAAGCTTTCTTT,CSGYNGGTEAFF
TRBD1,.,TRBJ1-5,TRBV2,TGTGCCAGCAGTGGAGACAGGGAGGGAAATCAGCCCCAGCATTTT,CASSGDREGNQPQHF
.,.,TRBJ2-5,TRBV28,TGTGCCAGCAGTTTAACGGGGAGAGACCAAGAGACCCAGTACTTC,CASSLTGRDQETQYF
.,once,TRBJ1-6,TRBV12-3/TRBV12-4,TGTGCCAGCAGCCGACAGGTTAATTCACCCCTCCACTTT,CASSRQVNSPLHF
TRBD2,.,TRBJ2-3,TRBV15,TGTGCCACCAGTGCTAGCGGGAGCTTTCCGTATTTT,CATSASGSFPYF
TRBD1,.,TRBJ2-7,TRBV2,TGTGCCACAAAGGACAGGGTCTCCTACGAGCAGTACTTC,CATKDRVSYEQYF
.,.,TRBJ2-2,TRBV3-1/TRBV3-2,TGTGCCAGCAGCCAGTGGGACGTCAACACCGGGGAGCTGTTTTTT,CASSQWDVNTGELFF
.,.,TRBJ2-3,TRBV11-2,TGTGCCAGCAGCTTTCCCACCGCTGGGGCAGATACGCAGTATTTT,CASSFPTAGADTQYF
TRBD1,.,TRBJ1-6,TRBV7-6,TGTGCCAGCAGCTTAGCAGAGACAGGGCATAATTCACCCCTCCACTTT,CASSLAETGHNSPLHF
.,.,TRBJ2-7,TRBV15,TGTGCCACCAGCAGCCCGAGTACACAACAGGGAGGGTCCTACGAGCAGTACTTC,CATSSPSTQQGGSYEQYF
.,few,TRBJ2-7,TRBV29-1,TGCAGCGTTGAACGGGACACCACCTACGAGCAGTACTTC,CSVERDTTYEQYF
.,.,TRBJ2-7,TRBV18,TGTGCCAGCTCACTACGACTGGACAGCGGGGCCCACCCCTACGAGCAGTACTTC,CASSLRLDSGAHPYEQYF
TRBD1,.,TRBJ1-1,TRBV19,TGTGCCAGTAGTATAAGTGTAACCTACAGGGGGACTTCAAACACTGAAGCTTTCTTT,CASSISVTYRGTSNTEAFF
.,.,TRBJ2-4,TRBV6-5,TGTGCCAGCAGAGCCGAGGGGGCCAAAAACATTCAGTACTTC,CASRAEGAKNIQYF
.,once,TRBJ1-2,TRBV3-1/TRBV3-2,TGTGCCAGCAGCCAGGGGACCCGGGGAGGCTACACCTTC,CASSQGTRGGYTF
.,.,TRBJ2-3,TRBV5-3,TGTGCCAGAGGAATATACCGGACCCTACCCTTTGATACGCAGTATTTT,CARGIYRTLPFDTQYF
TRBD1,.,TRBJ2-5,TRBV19,TGTGCCAGTAGTACGAGGACAGGGGACGGTTTGTTTTGGGAGACCCAGTACTTC,CASSTRTGDGLFWETQYF
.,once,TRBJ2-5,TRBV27,TGTGCCAGCAGTCTCTACGCGGGGTCTCAAGAGACCCAGTACTTC,CASSLYAGSQETQYF
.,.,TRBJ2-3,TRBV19,TGTGCCAGTACTGGGACACGTAGCACAGATACGCAGTATTTT,CASTGTRSTDTQYF
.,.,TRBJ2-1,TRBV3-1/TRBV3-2,.,CASSQVGRGTEFF
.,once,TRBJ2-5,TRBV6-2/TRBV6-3,TGTGCCAGCAGTTACCGGGCTGTCCGGAACCAAGAGACCCAGTACTTC,CASSYRAVRNQETQYF
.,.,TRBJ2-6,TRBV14,TGTGCCAGCAGCCAAGGTCAGGTTTTCTCTGGGGCCAACGTCCTGACTTTC,CASSQGQVFSGANVLTF
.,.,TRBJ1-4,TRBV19,TGTGCCAGTGGAAGGAGCGAAACTAATGAAAAACTGTTTTTT,CASGRSETNEKLFF
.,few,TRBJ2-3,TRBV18,TGTGCCAGCTCACAGACAGGTGTCGGTACCCTTAGCACAGATACGCAGTATTTT,CASSQTGVGTLSTDTQYF
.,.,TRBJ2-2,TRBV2,TGTGCCAGCAGTACCTCTACAGGGAACACCGGGGAGCTGTTTTTT,CASSTSTGNTGELFF
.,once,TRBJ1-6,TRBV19,TGTGCCAGTAGTATCGGACAGACGTATAATTCACCCCTCCACTTT,CASSIGQTYNSPLHF
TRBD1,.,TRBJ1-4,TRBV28,TGTGCCAGCAGCGGGACCCGACAGGGGGCCAGGGAAAAACTGTTTTTT,CASSGTRQGAREKLFF
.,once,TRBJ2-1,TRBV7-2,TGTGCCAGCAGCGCATACGGGTATGAGCAGTTCTTC,CASSAYGYEQFF
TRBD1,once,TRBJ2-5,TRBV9,TGTGCCAGCAGCGCATGGACAGGGGAAGAGACCCAGTACTTC,CASSAWTGEETQYF
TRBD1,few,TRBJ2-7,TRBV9,TGTGCCAGCAGCGTAGGGGGACAGGGCTACGAGCAGTACTTC,CASSVGGQGYEQYF
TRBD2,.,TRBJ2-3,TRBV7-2,TGTGCCAGCAGCTTAGCCGGACTAGCGGCCCAGCGCACAGATACGCAGTATTTT,CASSLAGLAAQRTDTQYF
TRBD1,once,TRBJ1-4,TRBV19,TGTGCCAGTAGTATATGGCGCCAGGGGGCGCGAAATGAAAAACTGTTTTTT,CASSIWRQGARNEKLFF
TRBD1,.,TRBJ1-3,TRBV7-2,TGTGCCAGCAGCACACGACAGGGAGCAGGCGTCTACACCATATATTTT,CASSTRQGAGVYTIYF